This TCR beta chain was obtained from a study of shared clonotypes between healthy human individuals. The overall study: The plates for each donor numbered three CD4 naive, three CD4 memory, two CD8 naive and one CD8 memory.

The study enrolled healthy HIV-negative adults without recent acute infections or vaccinations as donors. V lost 2 bases, J lost 6 bases, and 10 bases lay in between. Germline loops: CDR1 SGHVS, CDR2 FQNEAQ. The CDR3 consists of 13 residues. A deep-level run was used for the assay. Profiled with immunoSEQ multiplex PCR; TCRdb holds only in-frame clones, not every one. The sample yields some 2,000,000 clones, 95% seen once. The chain has TRBV7-8 and TRBJ1-1; no clear D gene. The TCR comes from a man aged 18 to 35 in good health. Sequenced sample: naive CD4+ T cells sorted from blood. The subset denotes: CD45RA+ positively selected. The CDR3 nucleotides read TGTGCCAGCAGCTTACCTCCCTCGGCTGAAGCTTTCTTT. Translating it yields CASSLPPSAEAFF.